Listed here is a single T cell receptor (beta chain). In the source study's methods: Nucleated cell number was recorded as an estimate derived from reference gene primer amplification. Sequencing was performed with immunoSEQ multiplex PCR; in TCRdb, only in-frame clones are kept and a portion is missing. The DNA gave D and trimming, while V, J and clone size come from that table. This table has about 180,000 clones, approximately 78% appearing once. These data are taken from a study of blood T cell repertoires in COVID-19. The CDR3 runs 20 residues. Trimming cost V 2 bases and J 0 bases; bases outside gene matches: 13. Germline V gives CDR1 SGDLS, CDR2 YYNGEE.

Sequencing input: PBMCs or T cells enriched from blood (not recorded which). J is TRBJ2-6 and V is TRBV9, with TRBD1 matching over 8 bases. The TCR sequence derives from a woman in her forties or fifties who had recovered from COVID-19. The CDR3 region has the DNA TGTGCCAGCAGCGTCCCCAGGGGGCTGTCACTCGACTCTGGGGCCAACGTCCTGACTTTC. Its protein is CASSVPRGLSLDSGANVLTF.